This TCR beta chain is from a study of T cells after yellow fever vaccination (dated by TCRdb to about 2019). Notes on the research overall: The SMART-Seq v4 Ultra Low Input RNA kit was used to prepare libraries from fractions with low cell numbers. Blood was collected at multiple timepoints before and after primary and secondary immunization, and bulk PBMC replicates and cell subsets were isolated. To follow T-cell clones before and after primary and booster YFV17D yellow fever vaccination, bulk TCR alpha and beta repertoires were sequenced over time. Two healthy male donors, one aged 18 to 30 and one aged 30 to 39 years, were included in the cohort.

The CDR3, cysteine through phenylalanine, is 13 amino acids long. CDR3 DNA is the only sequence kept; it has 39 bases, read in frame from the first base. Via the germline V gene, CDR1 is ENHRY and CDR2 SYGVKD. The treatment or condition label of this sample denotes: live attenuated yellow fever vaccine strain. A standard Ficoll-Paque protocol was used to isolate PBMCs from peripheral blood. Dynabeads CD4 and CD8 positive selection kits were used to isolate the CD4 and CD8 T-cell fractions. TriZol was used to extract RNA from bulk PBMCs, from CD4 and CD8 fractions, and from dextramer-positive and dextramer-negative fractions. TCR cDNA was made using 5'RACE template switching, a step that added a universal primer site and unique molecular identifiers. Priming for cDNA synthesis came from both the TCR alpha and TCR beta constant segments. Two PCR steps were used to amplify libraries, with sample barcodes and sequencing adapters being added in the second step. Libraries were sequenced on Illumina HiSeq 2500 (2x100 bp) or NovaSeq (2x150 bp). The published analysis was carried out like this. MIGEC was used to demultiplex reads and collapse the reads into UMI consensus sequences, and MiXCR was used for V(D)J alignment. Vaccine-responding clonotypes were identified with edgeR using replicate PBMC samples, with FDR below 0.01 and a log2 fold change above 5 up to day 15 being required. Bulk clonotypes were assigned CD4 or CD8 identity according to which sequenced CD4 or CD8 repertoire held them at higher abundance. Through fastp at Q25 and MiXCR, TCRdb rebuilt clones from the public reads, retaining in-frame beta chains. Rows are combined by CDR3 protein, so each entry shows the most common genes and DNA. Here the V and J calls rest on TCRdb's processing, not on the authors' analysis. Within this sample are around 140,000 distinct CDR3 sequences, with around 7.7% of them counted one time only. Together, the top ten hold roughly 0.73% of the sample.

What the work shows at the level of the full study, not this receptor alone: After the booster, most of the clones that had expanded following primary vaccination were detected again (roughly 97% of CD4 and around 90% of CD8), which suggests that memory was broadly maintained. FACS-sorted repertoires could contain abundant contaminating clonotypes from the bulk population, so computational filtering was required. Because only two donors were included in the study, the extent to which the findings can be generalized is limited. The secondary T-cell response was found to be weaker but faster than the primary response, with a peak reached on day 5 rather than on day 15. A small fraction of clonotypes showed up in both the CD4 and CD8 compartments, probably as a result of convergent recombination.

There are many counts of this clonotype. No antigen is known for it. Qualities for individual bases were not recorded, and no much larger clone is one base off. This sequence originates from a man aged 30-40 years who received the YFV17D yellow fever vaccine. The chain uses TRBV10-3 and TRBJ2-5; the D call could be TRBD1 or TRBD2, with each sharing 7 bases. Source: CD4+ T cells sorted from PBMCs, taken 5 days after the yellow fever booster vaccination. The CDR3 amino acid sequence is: CGTRGGQQETQYF. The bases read TGTGGGACCAGGGGGGGGCAACAAGAGACCCAGTACTTC.